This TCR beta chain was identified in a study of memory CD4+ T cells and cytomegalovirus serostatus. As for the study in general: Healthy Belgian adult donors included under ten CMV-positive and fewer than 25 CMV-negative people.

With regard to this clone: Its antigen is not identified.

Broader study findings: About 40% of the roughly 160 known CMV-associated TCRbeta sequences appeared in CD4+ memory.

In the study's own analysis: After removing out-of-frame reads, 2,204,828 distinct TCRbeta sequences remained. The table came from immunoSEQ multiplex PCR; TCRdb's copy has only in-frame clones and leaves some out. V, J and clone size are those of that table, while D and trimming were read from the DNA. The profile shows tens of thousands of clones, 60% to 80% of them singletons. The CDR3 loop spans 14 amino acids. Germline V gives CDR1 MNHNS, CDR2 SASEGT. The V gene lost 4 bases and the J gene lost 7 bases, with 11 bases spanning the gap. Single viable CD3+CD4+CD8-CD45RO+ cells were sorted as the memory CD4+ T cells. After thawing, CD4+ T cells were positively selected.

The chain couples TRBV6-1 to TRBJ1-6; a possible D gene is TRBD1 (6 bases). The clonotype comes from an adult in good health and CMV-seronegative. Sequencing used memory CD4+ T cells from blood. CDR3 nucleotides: TGTGCCAGCAGTGCGAGGGGGAGGAATTCACCCCTCCACTTT. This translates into CASSARGRNSPLHF.